These 16 T cell receptor beta chains came from one sample sequenced in a study of blood T cell repertoires in COVID-19. Repertoires were generated with immunoSEQ multiplex PCR, while TCRdb's copy carries only in-frame clones and drops some. This sample has roughly 34,000 clones, with roughly 74% found just once. What was sequenced was peripheral blood. The source is a man aged 80 or over with active or convalescent COVID-19.

In its sample, this clone was seen a few times. The chain carries TRBV6-1 and TRBJ1-5; 12 bases match TRBD1. The CDR3 sequence is 15 residues long. Germline loops: CDR1 MNHNS, CDR2 SASEGT. Trimming removed 1 base from V and 5 bases from J; junction bases left unmatched: 0. CDR3 protein: CASSEGDRGHQPQHF. DNA for the CDR3: TGTGCCAGCAGTGAAGGGGACAGGGGGCATCAGCCCCAGCATTTT.

The V call is TRBV5-1, the J call TRBJ1-1; TRBD1 matches 8 bases. CDR3 size: 14 residues. With V trimmed by 4 bases and J by 5 bases, 7 bases remained unmatched. The germline CDR1 and CDR2 sequences are SGHRS and YFSETQ. CDR3 sequence (DNA): TGCGCCAGCAGCCAAGAGACAGGGGTGACTGAAGCTTTCTTT. This translates into CASSQETGVTEAFF.

The rearrangement joins TRBV7-9 to TRBJ2-3, with 8 bases matching TRBD1. This CDR3 is built from 15 residues. Germline trimming cut 3 bases from V and 4 bases from J; bases unmatched to any gene: 6. Looked up from germline, CDR1 is SEHNR and CDR2 is FQNEAQ (reference sequence). CDR3 sequence (DNA): TGTGCCAGCAGCTTCCAGGGGGCTAGGGCAGATACGCAGTATTTT. Amino acid sequence: CASSFQGARADTQYF. Full variable domain (remainder filled in from reference TRBV7-9 and TRBJ2-3): DTGVSQNPRHKITKRGQNVTFRCDPISEHNRLYWYRQTLGQGPEFLTYFQNEAQLEKSRLLSDRFSAERPKGSFSTLEIQRTEQGDSAMYLCASSFQGARADTQYFGPGTRLTVL.

This clone was counted between two and nine times. This chain uses TRBV7-9 with TRBJ1-1; D is perhaps TRBD1 (6 bases). The CDR3 runs 15 residues. From germline, CDR1 is SEHNR and CDR2 FQNEAQ (reference sequence). The V gene lost 1 base and the J gene lost 1 base, with 10 bases spanning the gap. CDR3 region: CASSLDDRQNTEAFF. In DNA, the CDR3 is TGTGCCAGCAGCTTAGACGACAGGCAGAACACTGAAGCTTTCTTT.

The chain is built from TRBV12-5 and TRBJ1-1; perhaps TRBD1 as D (5 bases). This CDR3 region has 17 residues. The V end lost 5 bases, the J end lost 1 base, and 20 bases lay between the germline ends. Germline V gene data show CDR1 as LGHNT and CDR2 as FRNRAP. The CDR3 DNA follows: TGTGCTAGTGGTGAGGTCCGACCTTGGGGCTCGAACACTGAAGCTTTCTTT. This encodes CASGEVRPWGSNTEAFF. The full variable domain, completed using reference TRBV12-5 and TRBJ1-1, is DARVTQTPRHKVTEMGQEVTMRCQPILGHNTVFWYRQTMMQGLELLAYFRNRAPLDDSGMPKDRFSAEMPDATLATLKIQPSEPRDSAVYFCASGEVRPWGSNTEAFFGQGTRLTVV.

J is TRBJ2-7 and V is TRBV28, with 10 bases lining up with TRBD1. V was pared by 7 bases and J by 1 base, with 4 bases of the junction left unmatched. The CDR3 has 14 residues. Germline V lookup: CDR1 MDHEN, CDR2 SYDVKM. This CDR3 is CASIDRGPSYEQYF. The CDR3 DNA reads as TGTGCCAGCATTGACAGGGGGCCTTCCTACGAGCAGTACTTC. Looking up the rest from reference TRBV28 and TRBJ2-7 gives the full variable domain: DVKVTQSSRYLVKRTGEKVFLECVQDMDHENMFWYRQDPGLGLRLIYFSYDVKMKEKGDIPEGYSVSREKKERFSLILESASTNQTSMYLCASIDRGPSYEQYFGPGTRLTVT.

The V and J genes are TRBV6-1 and TRBJ2-1; 7 bases line up with TRBD1. V lost 3 bases, J lost 5 bases, and 10 bases stayed unmatched. This CDR3 has 16 amino acids. Germline lookup yields CDR1 MNHNS and CDR2 SASEGT. CDR3 loop: CASSDLVGTENNEQFF. The CDR3 coding sequence is TGTGCCAGCAGTGACTTAGTCGGGACAGAAAACAATGAGCAGTTCTTC.

The rearrangement links TRBV15 to TRBJ1-6; unclear D gene. Germline CDR1 LNHNV, CDR2 YYDKDF (reference sequence). This CDR3 spans 15 amino acids. V dropped 0 bases and J dropped 7 bases, with 10 bases sitting between them. CDR3 loop: CATSRDQSRNSPLHF. DNA of the CDR3: TGTGCCACCAGCAGAGACCAGTCTCGCAATTCACCCCTCCACTTT. Together with reference TRBV15 and TRBJ1-6, the CDR3 gives the full variable domain: DAMVIQNPRYQVTQFGKPVTLSCSQTLNHNVMYWYQQKSSQAPKLLFHYYDKDFNNEADTPDNFQSRRPNTSFCFLDIRSPGLGDTAMYLCATSRDQSRNSPLHFGNGTRLTVT.

The genes are TRBV12-5 and TRBJ2-1; 9 bases match TRBD2. CDR3 length: 15 amino acids. Unmatched junction bases numbered 7, after V lost 6 bases and J lost 4 bases. CDR1 is LGHNT, CDR2 FRNRAP, per germline. CDR3: CASGAGTSRYNEQFF. The CDR3 DNA sequence: TGTGCTAGTGGCGCCGGGACTAGCAGATACAATGAGCAGTTCTTC.

A few counts support this clone. This chain links TRBV27 with TRBJ1-3; 9 positions match TRBD1. The CDR3 covers 15 residues. Germline CDR1 MNHEY, CDR2 SMNVEV (reference sequence). The ends lost 5 bases at V and 2 bases at J; junction bases unmatched: 4. The CDR3 DNA sequence: TGTGCCAGCAGTGGCGGACAGGGGACTGGAAACACCATATATTTT. The encoded protein is CASSGGQGTGNTIYF.

This clone is a singleton in its sample. V usage is TRBV19 and J usage is TRBJ1-5; TRBD1 might be the D (5 bases). Trimming stripped 3 bases from V and 2 bases from J, with 11 bases between. The CDR3 has 15 amino acids. CDR1 and CDR2 from the germline V gene are LNHDA and SQIVND (reference sequence). DNA for the CDR3: TGTGCCAGTAGTATTCGGGGGACGGGCAATCAGCCCCAGCATTTT. Amino acids: CASSIRGTGNQPQHF.

This clone occurred many times. The rearrangement links TRBV27 to TRBJ2-7, with a possible D match to TRBD2 (5 bases). Trimming removed 6 bases from V and 6 bases from J, with 15 bases in between. Germline loops: CDR1 MNHEY, CDR2 SMNVEV (reference sequence). CDR3 length equals 13 residues. CDR3 sequence reads: CASSPTVAGEQYF. CDR3 coding DNA: TGTGCCAGCAGCCCAACCGTTGCGGGCGAGCAGTACTTC.

This clone was detected once. The chain has TRBV27 and TRBJ2-1, with TRBD2 identical over 15 bases. Germline V gives CDR1 MNHEY, CDR2 SMNVEV (reference sequence). Trimming removed 5 bases from V and 5 bases from J; junction bases left unmatched: 7. The CDR3 loop spans 17 amino acids. CDR3 region: CASSSRGLAGGDNEQFF. CDR3 DNA: TGTGCCAGCAGTAGCAGAGGACTAGCGGGAGGGGACAATGAGCAGTTCTTC.

V and J are TRBV5-1 and TRBJ1-2; tentatively, D is TRBD1 (5 bases). Germline V CDR1 and CDR2: SGHRS, YFSETQ. Trimming pared 0 bases from V and 6 bases from J, leaving 15 bases between. This CDR3 spans 15 amino acids. In nucleotides, the CDR3 is TGCGCCAGCAGCTTGGAGCGGCAGGGAGGGGATGGCTACACCTTC. Translated, it gives CASSLERQGGDGYTF.

This clone showed up just once. The chain couples TRBV28 to TRBJ2-1; 9 bases map to TRBD1. The CDR3 has 14 residues. The junction had 3 bases not matched to a gene; V was cut back by 5 bases and J by 4 bases. Germline V CDR1 and CDR2: MDHEN, SYDVKM. CDR3 coding DNA: TGTGCCAGCAGTCCCGGGACAGGGTACAATGAGCAGTTCTTC. It encodes CASSPGTGYNEQFF. Full variable domain (missing parts from reference TRBV28 and TRBJ2-1): DVKVTQSSRYLVKRTGEKVFLECVQDMDHENMFWYRQDPGLGLRLIYFSYDVKMKEKGDIPEGYSVSREKKERFSLILESASTNQTSMYLCASSPGTGYNEQFFGPGTRLTVL.

This clone appeared a single time. The chain recombines TRBV29-1 with TRBJ2-7; 9 nucleotides agree with TRBD2. The CDR3 length is 18 residues. J lost 6 bases, V lost 1 base, and 19 bases had no gene match. In germline, CDR1 is SQVTM, CDR2 ANQGSEA. CDR3 DNA: TGCAGCGTTGAAGCAGGTAGCGGGAGAATCTTGGGGGGGAGCGAGCAGTACTTC. This codes for CSVEAGSGRILGGSEQYF.